This T cell receptor (beta chain) derives from a study of CD8 T cells in ankylosing spondylitis. Study-level results: In synovial fluid and blood from reactive arthritis, some motif variants were previously reported. Disease-linked clones were reportedly significantly enriched in matched ankylosing spondylitis synovial fluid. With a CD8+ phenotype, disease-linked clones were relatively rare in peripheral blood.

This CDR3 contains 13 residues. Germline CDR1 reads SGHVS; CDR2 reads FNYEAQ. Trimming at V came to 4 bases and at J to 6 bases, leaving 5 bases not matched to a gene. This clonotype was recorded many times. Its matching antigen is unknown. Each TCR beta library was made by quantitative 5'-RACE that incorporated molecular barcodes. TCRdb reprocessed the 5' RACE reads with MiXCR, giving one entry per CDR3 protein. The sample yields approximately 250,000 distinct CDR3 sequences, roughly 10% seen once. The V call is TRBV7-6, the J call TRBJ1-2; 7 nucleotides agree with TRBD1. Sequencing used blood, either unsorted or a sorted T cell fraction (not recorded which). The receptor was isolated from a male donor with ankylosing spondylitis or in good health (not recorded which). The CDR3 here is CASSYSGGNGYTF. CDR3 DNA sequence: TGTGCCAGCAGCTATTCAGGGGGGAATGGCTACACCTTC.